The 20 T cell receptor beta chains given below trace back to one sample, sequenced in a study of blood T cell repertoires in COVID-19. Only in-frame clones appear in the TCRdb table, and some are missing; sequencing was by immunoSEQ multiplex PCR. This table has 200,000 to 300,000 clones, about four fifths appearing once. Source material: peripheral blood. Receptor source: a woman over 75 with acute or convalescent COVID-19.

The chain links TRBV5-4 to TRBJ1-2; D is undetermined. The CDR3 covers 12 residues. V was shortened by 1 base and J by 8 bases, with 9 bases between the two germline ends. Germline assignment: CDR1 SGHNT and CDR2 YYREEE (reference sequence). CDR3 DNA: TGTGCCAGCAGCTTGACGACTCGAGGCTACACCTTC. Amino acid sequence: CASSLTTRGYTF.

The chain employs TRBV2 and TRBJ2-7, with a tentative D call TRBD2 (6 bases). This CDR3 contains 13 residues. Trimming stripped 3 bases from V and 2 bases from J, with 8 bases between. Germline V CDR1 and CDR2: SNHLY, FYNNEI. Here the CDR3 DNA reads TGTGCCAGCAGTGATGCGGGGCCCTACGAGCAGTACTTC. Translating it yields CASSDAGPYEQYF.

V is TRBV7-2 and J is TRBJ1-4, with 7 nucleotides matching TRBD1. Germline CDR1 reads SGHTA; CDR2 reads FQGNSA. The CDR3 loop spans 15 amino acids. J lost 5 bases, V lost 5 bases, and 8 bases had no gene match. CDR3 in amino acids: CASSADREINEKLFF. The CDR3 DNA is TGTGCCAGCAGCGCAGACAGGGAAATCAATGAAAAACTGTTTTTT.

The chain recombines TRBV15 with TRBJ1-2, with a possible D match to TRBD1 (6 bases). Per the germline V gene, CDR1 is LNHNV and CDR2 is YYDKDF (reference sequence). The CDR3 extends over 16 amino acids. V was clipped by 1 base and J by 1 base, with 13 bases between them. CDR3 DNA sequence: TGTGCCACCAGCAGAGCACCAGGGGACTATAACTATGGCTACACCTTC. Its protein is CATSRAPGDYNYGYTF.

This rearrangement joins TRBV12-5 to TRBJ1-4, with D possibly TRBD1 on 6 matching bases. Trimming shortened V by 6 bases and J by 7 bases, and 15 bases separated the two germline ends. CDR1 LGHNT and CDR2 FRNRAP come from the germline V gene. There are 14 residues in the CDR3. The CDR3: CASGSQGLGEKLFF. The CDR3 nucleotides read TGTGCTAGTGGAAGCCAGGGGCTCGGTGAAAAACTGTTTTTT. The full variable domain, with the rest looked up from reference TRBV12-5 and TRBJ1-4, is DARVTQTPRHKVTEMGQEVTMRCQPILGHNTVFWYRQTMMQGLELLAYFRNRAPLDDSGMPKDRFSAEMPDATLATLKIQPSEPRDSAVYFCASGSQGLGEKLFFGSGTQLSVL.

In this sample, this clone turned up once. At the DNA level, this CDR3 is encoded by other sequences in the same sample as well. The rearrangement links TRBV7-9 to TRBJ1-5, with a possible D match to TRBD1 (5 bases). The CDR3 loop spans 13 amino acids. The V gene's germline CDR1 is SEHNR and CDR2 FQNEAQ (reference sequence). Trimming removed 0 bases from V and 5 bases from J, with 5 bases in between. DNA of the CDR3: TGTGCCAGCAGCTTAGCAGGGGATCAGCCCCAGCATTTT. It codes for CASSLAGDQPQHF.

The chain combines TRBV27 with TRBJ2-7; 7 bases agree with TRBD1. Germline loops: CDR1 MNHEY, CDR2 SMNVEV (reference sequence). Germline trimming cut 4 bases from V and 4 bases from J; bases unmatched to any gene: 13. The CDR3 sequence is 16 residues long. Here the CDR3 DNA reads TGTGCCAGCAGTTCCCCTTCGAGGGACAGAAGTTACGAGCAGTACTTC. Protein: CASSSPSRDRSYEQYF.

Only one count was recorded for this clone. The gene calls are TRBV3-1 (or the pseudogene TRBV3-2) and TRBJ1-5, with unresolved D. The CDR3 contains 15 residues. Germline CDR1 and CDR2: LGHDT and YNNKEL (reference sequence). V gave up 0 bases and J gave up 0 bases, with 6 bases separating them. This CDR3 reads CASSQEDYSNQPQHF. CDR3 DNA: TGTGCCAGCAGCCAAGAAGACTATAGCAATCAGCCCCAGCATTTT.

The count of this clone is one. The chain uses TRBV5-1 and TRBJ2-7; 8 bases line up with TRBD2. CDR1 and CDR2 from the germline V gene are SGHRS and YFSETQ. The CDR3 sequence is 15 residues long. V shed 1 base and J 7 bases; nucleotides not matched to a gene: 10. CDR3: CASSLRTSGAGEQYF. Written as DNA, the CDR3 is TGCGCCAGCAGCTTGAGAACTAGCGGTGCGGGGGAGCAGTACTTC. Together with reference TRBV5-1 and TRBJ2-7, the CDR3 gives the full variable domain: KAGVTQTPRYLIKTRGQQVTLSCSPISGHRSVSWYQQTPGQGLQFLFEYFSETQRNKGNFPGRFSGRQFSNSRSEMNVSTLELGDSALYLCASSLRTSGAGEQYFGPGTRLTVT.

This clone showed up many times. This chain uses TRBV29-1 with TRBJ1-2, with 7 nucleotides matching TRBD1. The CDR3 covers 13 residues. Germline V gene lookup returns CDR1 SQVTM and CDR2 ANQGSEA. V lost 5 bases to trimming and J lost 4 bases; unmatched junction nucleotides: 7. CDR3 protein: CSVFSGGGYGYTF. CDR3 nucleotides: TGCAGCGTTTTCTCAGGGGGAGGCTATGGCTACACCTTC.

This chain uses TRBV12-3 or TRBV12-4 with TRBJ1-1; unclear D gene. The CDR3 sequence is 12 residues long. V lost 7 bases, J lost 8 bases, and 14 bases lay in between. CDR3 residues: CASTRELGEAFF. CDR3 DNA sequence: TGTGCCAGCACGAGGGAGCTGGGGGAAGCTTTCTTT.

The genes are TRBV19 and TRBJ1-4; D perhaps matches TRBD1 (6 bases). This CDR3 is built from 14 residues. The germline V and J ends were trimmed by 7 bases and 1 base, with 10 bases remaining between them. Germline CDR1 LNHDA, CDR2 SQIVND (reference sequence). CDR3 DNA sequence: TGTGCCAGTACTGAGGGGGAAACTAATGAAAAACTGTTTTTT. It translates to CASTEGETNEKLFF.

This chain's CDR3 is CAWRDQGLGNSPLHF. CDR3 DNA: TGTGCCTGGAGGGACCAGGGACTTGGCAATTCACCCCTCCACTTT. The chain joins TRBV30 to TRBJ1-6; D perhaps matches TRBD1 (5 bases). The V gene's germline CDR1 is GTSNPN and CDR2 SVGIG (reference sequence). The V end lost 3 bases, the J end lost 7 bases, and 16 bases lay between the germline ends. This CDR3 comprises 15 residues.

The chain combines TRBV18 with TRBJ1-2; D gene unclear. This CDR3 comprises 13 residues. Germline lookup yields CDR1 KGHSH and CDR2 LQKENI. Trimming removed 1 base at V and 8 bases at J, with 11 bases between. The CDR3 loop reads CASSPRAGEGYTF. The CDR3, as DNA: TGTGCCAGCTCACCACGGGCCGGGGAAGGCTACACCTTC. The full variable domain, completed using reference TRBV18 and TRBJ1-2, is NAGVMQNPRHLVRRRGQEARLRCSPMKGHSHVYWYRQLPEEGLKFMVYLQKENIIDESGMPKERFSAEFPKEGPSILRIQQVVRGDSAAYFCASSPRAGEGYTFGSGTRLTVV.

V and J are TRBV10-3 and TRBJ2-1; 7 nucleotides align to TRBD1. CDR3 size: 16 residues. Per germline, CDR1 ENHRY and CDR2 SYGVKD. V lost 0 bases to trimming and J lost 7 bases; unmatched junction nucleotides: 9. This chain's CDR3 is CAISESKTGIRNEQFF. CDR3 sequence (DNA): TGTGCCATCAGTGAGTCGAAGACAGGGATTCGTAATGAGCAGTTCTTC.

This clone occurred a few times. The genes are TRBV28 and TRBJ2-2; 10 bases are shared with TRBD2. Losses at the gene ends were 2 bases for V and 6 bases for J; bases not matched to a gene: 12. The germline CDR1 and CDR2 sequences are MDHEN and SYDVKM. This CDR3 comprises 18 residues. The CDR3 reads CASSLRPRLAGESGELFF. CDR3 coding DNA: TGTGCCAGCAGTTTACGCCCCCGGCTAGCGGGGGAGTCCGGGGAGCTGTTTTTT.

V is TRBV30 and J is TRBJ1-5; D remains ambiguous. The germline V and J ends were trimmed by 2 bases and 7 bases, with 18 bases remaining between them. This CDR3 contains 15 residues. Germline CDR1 reads GTSNPN; CDR2 reads SVGIG (reference sequence). CDR3 sequence: CAWSPPAGARQPQHF. The DNA for the CDR3 is TGTGCCTGGAGTCCTCCCGCGGGTGCAAGGCAGCCCCAGCATTTT.

Remarks on this clone: This same CDR3 is encoded by further DNA sequences in the sample. The gene calls are TRBV12-3 or TRBV12-4 and TRBJ1-2, with 7 bases fitting TRBD1. J lost 2 bases, V lost 6 bases, and 3 bases had no gene match. The length of the CDR3 is 13 residues. CDR3 coding DNA: TGTGCCAGCAGCCCGGGACAGAACTATGGCTACACCTTC. Protein: CASSPGQNYGYTF.

The genes are TRBV3-1 (or the pseudogene TRBV3-2) and TRBJ2-3; tentative D call: TRBD2 (5 bases). Trimming cost V 2 bases and J 0 bases, with 9 bases left between them. In germline, CDR1 is LGHDT, CDR2 YNNKEL (reference sequence). This CDR3 is built from 15 residues. CDR3 region: CASSQRSGSTDTQYF. The CDR3 DNA sequence: TGTGCCAGCAGCCAAAGAAGCGGTAGCACAGATACGCAGTATTTT.

The rearrangement uses TRBV6-4 and TRBJ1-3; D is undetermined. The CDR3 loop spans 16 amino acids. Germline values: CDR1 MRHNA, CDR2 SNTAGT. The germline V and J ends were trimmed by 0 bases and 1 base, with 10 bases remaining between them. The CDR3 here is CASSDSTKESGNTIYF. The CDR3 nucleotides are TGTGCCAGCAGTGACTCGACCAAGGAGTCTGGAAACACCATATATTTT.